Shown below are 12 T cell receptor beta chains from a single sample sequenced in a study of CD8 T cells in Susac syndrome. An amount of RNA that ranged from about 0.45 to 1 ug was reverse transcribed with random hexamers. TCRdb re-derived calls from the immunoSEQ multiplex PCR reads in MiXCR, one entry per CDR3 protein. The sample holds approximately 80,000 distinct CDR3 sequences, roughly 95% seen once. Sequencing input: CD8+ T cells from PBMCs. Receptor source: a human donor with Susac syndrome.

J is TRBJ2-1 and V is TRBV7-3; 9 bases are a match to TRBD2. The CDR3 runs to 15 residues. V gave up 5 bases and J gave up 0 bases; unmatched junction bases: 2. Germline lookup yields CDR1 SGHTA and CDR2 FQGTGA. CDR3 sequence reads: CASSGRGGSYNEQFF. The CDR3 region has the DNA TGTGCCAGCAGCGGGCGGGGGGGCTCCTACAATGAGCAGTTCTTC.

The chain has TRBV10-3 and TRBJ2-7, with 7 bases fitting TRBD2. Germline values: CDR1 ENHRY, CDR2 SYGVKD. Unmatched junction bases numbered 8, after V lost 7 bases and J lost 2 bases. CDR3 length: 14 amino acids. CDR3 DNA: TGTGCCATCAAGGAGGGAGCGGGGACCTACGAGCAGTACTTC. This gives the protein CAIKEGAGTYEQYF.

The chain employs TRBV6-4 and TRBJ2-7; the D gene is possibly TRBD2 (5 bases). Germline values: CDR1 MRHNA, CDR2 SNTAGT. The CDR3 runs to 14 residues. Trimming removed 1 base from V and 5 bases from J, with 12 bases in between. In DNA, the CDR3 is TGTGCCAGCAGTGACTTCATGGAGGTCCACGAGCAGTACTTC. It encodes CASSDFMEVHEQYF.

The sample holds one count of this clonotype. DNA for the CDR3: TGTGCCAGCAGTTACTCGGACAGGGGTGGCTACGAGCAGTACTTC. This codes for CASSYSDRGGYEQYF. The chain is built from TRBV6-6 and TRBJ2-7, with TRBD1 matching 9 bases. The CDR3 is 15 amino acids. J gave up 3 bases and V 0 bases, and 3 bases lay outside the gene matches. The V gene's germline CDR1 is MNHNY and CDR2 SVGAGI (reference sequence).

This chain links TRBV4-1 with TRBJ2-5; D might be TRBD1 or TRBD2, each matching 5 bases. The germline CDR1 and CDR2 sequences are MGHRA and YSYEKL. Between the trimmed V and J ends, which lost 4 bases and 4 bases, there was a span of 16 bases. The CDR3 loop spans 15 amino acids. CDR3 bases: TGCGCCAGCAGCCCTATGAGGGGCCGGGCAGAGACCCAGTACTTC. Amino acids: CASSPMRGRAETQYF.

The J gene is TRBJ2-1, the V gene TRBV20-1; TRBD2 matches at 10 bases. Per the germline V gene, CDR1 is DFQATT and CDR2 is SNEGSKA (reference sequence). This CDR3 is built from 14 residues. V dropped 5 bases and J dropped 7; count of bases not matched to a gene: 8. DNA of the CDR3: TGCAGTGCTTTGGCTAGCGGGGGTAGGAATGAGCAGTTCTTC. Encoded protein: CSALASGGRNEQFF.

This clonotype appeared a single time. The rearrangement uses TRBV7-6 and TRBJ2-1; D is perhaps TRBD1 or TRBD2 (5 bases each). V lost 6 bases to trimming and J lost 7 bases, with 7 bases between them. Germline CDR1 SGHVS, CDR2 FNYEAQ. The CDR3 extends over 11 amino acids. The DNA of the CDR3 is TGTGCCAGCAGAGAGGGGAATGAGCAGTTCTTC. Translation: CASREGNEQFF.

The rearrangement links TRBV29-1 to TRBJ1-1, with 8 bases identical to TRBD1. Trimming took 2 bases from V and 4 from J; bases not matched to a gene: 6. Germline CDR1 and CDR2: SQVTM and ANQGSEA. The CDR3 is 14 amino acids. DNA for the CDR3: TGCAGCGTTGAACGAGGGACAGGAGTCACTGAAGCTTTCTTT. This translates into CSVERGTGVTEAFF.

The CDR3 coding sequence is TGTGCCTGGGTGGGACAGGGGGCTGGTGCTTTCTTT. It translates to CAWVGQGAGAFF. This rearrangement joins TRBV30 to TRBJ1-1, with TRBD1 identical over 12 bases. Germline lookup yields CDR1 GTSNPN and CDR2 SVGIG (reference sequence). V was clipped by 5 bases and J by 11 bases; unmatched bases: 6. The CDR3 is 12 amino acids.

The chain combines TRBV4-1 with TRBJ2-5; 7 bases align to TRBD1. Germline V gene lookup returns CDR1 MGHRA and CDR2 YSYEKL. The CDR3 has 13 residues. Trimming removed 3 bases from V and 3 bases from J; junction bases left unmatched: 1. The CDR3 reads CASSQGTEETQYF. CDR3 DNA: TGCGCCAGCAGCCAGGGGACAGAAGAGACCCAGTACTTC.

The chain employs TRBV5-1 and TRBJ1-1; no clear D gene. The CDR3 has 13 amino acids. In germline, CDR1 is SGHRS, CDR2 YFSETQ. V shed 9 bases and J shed 0 bases, with 12 bases lying between them. CDR3 bases: TGCGCCAATATTCTCCGGGTGAACACTGAAGCTTTCTTT. Amino acid sequence: CANILRVNTEAFF.

This chain connects TRBV6-1 to TRBJ1-6; 10 bases agree with TRBD1. This CDR3 is built from 16 residues. The germline V gene encodes CDR1 MNHNS and CDR2 SASEGT. V gave up 7 bases and J gave up 12 bases; unmatched junction bases: 15. The CDR3 region is CASTLTGTGVEEPLHF. The CDR3 DNA sequence: TGTGCCAGCACCCTGACCGGGACAGGGGTCGAGGAACCCCTCCACTTT.